This passage covers 5 T cell receptor beta chains from one sample sequenced in a study of T cell repertoires in cytomegalovirus infection. TCRdb re-analysed the reads in MiXCR, keeping a single row per CDR3 protein. Of about 310,000 distinct CDR3 sequences in the sample, 25% were seen once. These receptors have no identified antigens. The specimen comprised cultured PBMCs, sampled from culture after CMV antigen stimulation. The receptors were gathered from a human donor in good health (CMV status not recorded). Some clones in this sample may be carry-over from other donors' samples.

This clonotype was seen only a few times. The chain employs TRBV28 and TRBJ1-1; 7 positions agree with TRBD1. In germline, CDR1 is MDHEN, CDR2 SYDVKM. Germline trimming cut 3 bases from V and 6 bases from J; bases unmatched to any gene: 7. This CDR3 has 14 amino acids. This chain's CDR3 is CASSLGTRGPEAFF. The CDR3 DNA reads as TGTGCCAGCAGTTTGGGGACGAGGGGGCCTGAAGCTTTCTTT.

This clonotype was picked up many times. Here the CDR3 omits its conserved ending phenylalanine or tryptophan, so a read error is the likely source. The DNA is omitted, as the CDR3 cannot be located on it reliably, and the CDR3 follows TCRdb's listing. The rearrangement uses TRBV7-2 and TRBJ2-1. Germline CDR1 is SGHTA and CDR2 is FQGNSA. 11 amino acids form the CDR3, both terminal residues included. CDR3 sequence reads: CASSLGRSLIV.

The V call is TRBV10-3, the J call TRBJ1-1; 8 nucleotides align to TRBD1. V was pared by 9 bases and J by 2 bases, with 5 bases of the junction left unmatched. CDR1 is ENHRY and CDR2 is SYGVKD in the germline V gene. The length of the CDR3 is 13 residues. This CDR3 reads CAISTGANTEAFF. CDR3 nucleotides: TGTGCCATTTCGACAGGGGCAAACACTGAAGCTTTCTTT.

This clonotype has a handful of counts. The chain combines TRBV7-2 with TRBJ2-2, with D unclear. The germline CDR1 and CDR2 sequences are SGHTA and FQGNSA. V lost 5 bases, J lost 6 bases, and 4 bases lay in between. CDR3 length: 11 residues. CDR3: CASSQAGELFF. The CDR3, as DNA: TGTGCCAGCAGCCAGGCCGGGGAGCTGTTTTTT.

This clonotype was observed a few times. V is TRBV28 and J is TRBJ1-2, with no clear D. Trimming cost V 7 bases and J 7 bases, with 13 bases left between them. Germline V CDR1 and CDR2: MDHEN, SYDVKM. The CDR3 loop spans 12 amino acids. This CDR3 is CASTNSALGYTF. As DNA, the CDR3 is TGTGCCAGCACAAACTCAGCCCTTGGCTACACCTTC.